The source of this TCR beta chain is a study of blood T cell repertoires in COVID-19. Study-level information: The United States, Italy and Spain provided the acute and convalescent COVID-19 samples. Nucleic acid was either cDNA or gDNA, and it came from T cells, B-cell-depleted T cells, or PBMCs.

Germline V CDR1 and CDR2: MGHRA, YSYEKL. CDR3 length: 14 amino acids. Between the trimmed V and J ends, which lost 0 bases and 4 bases, there was a span of 10 bases. The protocol was immunoSEQ multiplex PCR, while the TCRdb copy is restricted to in-frame clones and leaves out a portion. The table shows over 150,000 clones, with 80% to 90% occurring only once. The receptor was derived from a human donor in a cohort sampled during active COVID-19. Sequences were obtained from peripheral blood. J is TRBJ2-7 and V is TRBV4-1, with D possibly matching TRBD1 (5 bases). The CDR3 here is CASSQEFRQYEQYF. The DNA of the CDR3 is TGCGCCAGCAGCCAAGAGTTTCGACAGTACGAGCAGTACTTC.